The sequence of this T cell receptor (beta chain) was determined in a study of blood T cell repertoires in COVID-19. Study information: Researchers got acute and convalescent COVID-19 samples from the United States, Italy and Spain. PBMCs, B-cell-depleted T cells, or T cells provided the cDNA or gDNA that made up the material.

Produced via immunoSEQ multiplex PCR; TCRdb's table is partial and in-frame only. Among 93,000 or so clones, around 90% were seen once, and the ten largest hold 3.5%. Germline lookup yields CDR1 LNHDA and CDR2 SQIVND (reference sequence). CDR3 length equals 14 residues. V lost 3 bases, J lost 3 bases, and 2 bases stayed unmatched. This chain connects TRBV19 to TRBJ2-1; TRBD2 agrees at 7 bases. The sequence was obtained from a woman in her sixties with acute or convalescent COVID-19. Sequenced sample: peripheral blood. Written as DNA, the CDR3 is TGTGCCAGTAGTATTGGCGGGAGCTACAATGAGCAGTTCTTC. The encoded protein is CASSIGGSYNEQFF.